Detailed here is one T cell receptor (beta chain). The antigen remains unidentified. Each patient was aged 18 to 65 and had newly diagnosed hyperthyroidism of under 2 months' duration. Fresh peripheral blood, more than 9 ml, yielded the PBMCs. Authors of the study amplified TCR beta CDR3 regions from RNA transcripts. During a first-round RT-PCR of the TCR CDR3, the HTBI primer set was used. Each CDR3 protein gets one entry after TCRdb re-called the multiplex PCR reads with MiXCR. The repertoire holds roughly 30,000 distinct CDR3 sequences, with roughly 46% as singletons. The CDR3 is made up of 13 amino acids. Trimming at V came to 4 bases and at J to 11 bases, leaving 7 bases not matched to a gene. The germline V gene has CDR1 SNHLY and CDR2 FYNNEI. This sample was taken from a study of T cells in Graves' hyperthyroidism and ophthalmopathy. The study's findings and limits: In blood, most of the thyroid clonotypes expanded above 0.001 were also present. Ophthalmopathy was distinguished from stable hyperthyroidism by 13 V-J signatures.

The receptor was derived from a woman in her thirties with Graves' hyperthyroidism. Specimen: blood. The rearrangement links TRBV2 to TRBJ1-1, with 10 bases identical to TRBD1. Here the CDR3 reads CASSVGDRGCAFF. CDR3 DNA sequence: TGTGCCAGCAGTGTAGGGGACAGGGGATGTGCTTTCTTT.